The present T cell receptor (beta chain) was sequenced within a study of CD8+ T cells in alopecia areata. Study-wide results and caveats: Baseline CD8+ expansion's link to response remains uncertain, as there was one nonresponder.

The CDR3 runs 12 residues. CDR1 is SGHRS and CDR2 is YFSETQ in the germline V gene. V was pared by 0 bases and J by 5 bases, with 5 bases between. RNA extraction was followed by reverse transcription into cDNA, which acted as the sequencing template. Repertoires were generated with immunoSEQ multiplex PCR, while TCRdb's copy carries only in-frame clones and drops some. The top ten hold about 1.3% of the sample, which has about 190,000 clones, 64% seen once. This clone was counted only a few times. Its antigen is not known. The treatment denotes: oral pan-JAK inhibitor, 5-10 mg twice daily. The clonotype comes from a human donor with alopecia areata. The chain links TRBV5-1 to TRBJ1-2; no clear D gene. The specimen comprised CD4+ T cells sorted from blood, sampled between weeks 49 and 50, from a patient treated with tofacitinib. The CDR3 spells CASSLESYGYTF. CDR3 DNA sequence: TGCGCCAGCAGCTTGGAGTCATATGGCTACACCTTC. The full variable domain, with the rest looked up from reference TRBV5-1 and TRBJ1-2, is KAGVTQTPRYLIKTRGQQVTLSCSPISGHRSVSWYQQTPGQGLQFLFEYFSETQRNKGNFPGRFSGRQFSNSRSEMNVSTLELGDSALYLCASSLESYGYTFGSGTRLTVV.